Shown below are 26 T cell receptor beta chains from a single sample sequenced in a study of T cell responses to AZD1222 COVID-19 vaccine. The assay was immunoSEQ multiplex PCR, and TCRdb's table has in-frame clones only and misses some. The sample includes roughly 70,000 clones, roughly 84% of them seen just once. Sample: peripheral blood, taken on day 0 of AZD1222 vaccination. These receptors all stem from an adult in good health.

In nucleotides, the CDR3 is TGTGCCTGGAGTGCCGGGGAGCTGTTTTTT. It yields the protein CAWSAGELFF. The chain employs TRBV30 and TRBJ2-2; D uncertain. V lost 1 base, J lost 6 bases, and 0 bases lay in between. The CDR3 is 10 amino acids. CDR1 and CDR2 from the germline V gene are GTSNPN and SVGIG (reference sequence).

CDR3 protein: CASSLEPSGRDTQYF. CDR3 coding DNA: TGTGCCAGCAGCTTGGAGCCTAGCGGAAGAGATACGCAGTATTTT. The rearrangement joins TRBV5-4 to TRBJ2-3; TRBD2 agrees at 7 bases. With 0 bases clipped from V and 5 bases from J, the junction kept 6 bases outside the gene matches. The V gene's germline CDR1 is SGHNT and CDR2 YYREEE (reference sequence). The CDR3 extends over 15 amino acids.

The rearrangement joins TRBV7-3 to TRBJ1-3; TRBD1 is a possible D gene (6 bases). The CDR3 spans 17 residues. Per the germline V gene, CDR1 is SGHTA and CDR2 is FQGTGA. V was clipped by 10 bases and J by 0 bases, with 22 bases between them. The CDR3 sequence is CATYPLGGQFSGNTIYF. Here the CDR3 DNA reads TGTGCCACCTACCCACTGGGGGGCCAGTTCTCTGGAAACACCATATATTTT. Complete variable domain (other parts from reference TRBV7-3 and TRBJ1-3): GAGVSQTPSNKVTEKGKYVELRCDPISGHTALYWYRQSLGQGPEFLIYFQGTGAADDSGLPNDRFFAVRPEGSVSTLKIQRTERGDSAVYLCATYPLGGQFSGNTIYFGEGSWLTVV.

This chain links TRBV5-1 with TRBJ2-5; D is unresolved. This CDR3 has 17 amino acids. Per the germline V gene, CDR1 is SGHRS and CDR2 is YFSETQ. Trimming took 0 bases from V and 0 from J, leaving 15 bases between them. This CDR3 reads CASSLVQSGPYQETQYF. CDR3 sequence (DNA): TGCGCCAGCAGCTTGGTTCAATCAGGACCGTACCAAGAGACCCAGTACTTC. The full variable domain, its missing parts supplied by reference TRBV5-1 and TRBJ2-5, is KAGVTQTPRYLIKTRGQQVTLSCSPISGHRSVSWYQQTPGQGLQFLFEYFSETQRNKGNFPGRFSGRQFSNSRSEMNVSTLELGDSALYLCASSLVQSGPYQETQYFGPGTRLLVL.

The chain recombines TRBV4-3 with TRBJ1-6; a possible D gene is TRBD1 (5 bases). Germline CDR1 is LGHNA and CDR2 is YSLEER. This CDR3 comprises 17 residues. The V and J ends lost 0 bases and 2 bases respectively, with 11 bases between them. CDR3 loop: CASSQDERGTYNSPLHF. Written as DNA, the CDR3 is TGCGCCAGCAGCCAAGATGAAAGGGGAACCTATAATTCACCCCTCCACTTT.

This chain joins TRBV14 and TRBJ2-7; TRBD1 matches 9 bases. The V gene's germline CDR1 is SGHDN and CDR2 FVKESK. The V gene end was trimmed by 4 bases and the J gene end by 3 bases; junction bases not matched to a gene: 4. This CDR3 has 14 amino acids. The CDR3 sequence is CASSPGQGFYEQYF. The CDR3 DNA reads as TGTGCCAGCAGCCCCGGACAGGGGTTCTACGAGCAGTACTTC.

The V call is TRBV4-3, the J call TRBJ2-4, with 7 positions matching TRBD2. Germline CDR1 LGHNA, CDR2 YSLEER. The CDR3 consists of 16 residues. The V gene end was trimmed by 0 bases and the J gene end by 6 bases; junction bases not matched to a gene: 8. In DNA form, the CDR3 reads TGCGCCAGCAGCCAAGAACGACGACTAGCTGGAAACATTCAGTACTTC. This sequence encodes CASSQERRLAGNIQYF.

The chain recombines TRBV6-2 or TRBV6-3 with TRBJ2-1, with TRBD2 matching 13 bases. The germline gives CDR1 MNHEY, CDR2 SVGEGT. V shed 5 bases and J 7 bases; nucleotides not matched to a gene: 5. The CDR3 spans 15 residues. The CDR3 sequence: CASSLTSGGKNEQFF. The CDR3 coding sequence is TGTGCCAGCAGTCTGACTAGCGGGGGGAAAAATGAGCAGTTCTTC.

The genes are TRBV27 and TRBJ2-1; 10 bases map to TRBD2. The V and J ends lost 4 bases and 10 bases, in that order; junction bases with no gene match: 10. Germline CDR1 MNHEY, CDR2 SMNVEV (reference sequence). CDR3 length: 15 amino acids. The CDR3 nucleotides are TGTGCCAGCAGTTCAAGCGGGAGGGCCCTCGGGGAGCAGTTCTTC. Amino acids: CASSSSGRALGEQFF.

In its sample, this clone was seen a few times. The chain combines TRBV6-6 with TRBJ1-6; the D gene is possibly TRBD1 (5 bases). Per germline, CDR1 MNHNY and CDR2 SVGAGI (reference sequence). The V end lost 6 bases, the J end lost 8 bases, and 8 bases lay between the germline ends. The CDR3 totals 12 residues. CDR3 sequence reads: CASSTGDSPLHF. The CDR3 DNA reads as TGTGCCAGCAGCACAGGTGATTCACCCCTCCACTTT.

The chain recombines TRBV6-5 with TRBJ1-3; 8 bases agree with TRBD1. The V gene end was trimmed by 8 bases and the J gene end by 5 bases; junction bases not matched to a gene: 2. The germline CDR1 and CDR2 sequences are MNHEY and SVGAGI. The CDR3 extends over 12 amino acids. This CDR3 is CASDRGRNTIYF. The CDR3 nucleotides are TGTGCCAGCGACAGGGGAAGAAACACCATATATTTT.

The J gene is TRBJ1-1, the V gene TRBV28; 9 nucleotides match TRBD1. The germline gives CDR1 MDHEN, CDR2 SYDVKM. This CDR3 region has 15 residues. J gave up 4 bases and V 5 bases, and 8 bases lay outside the gene matches. The CDR3: CASSPNRGLSTEAFF. In nucleotides, the CDR3 is TGTGCCAGCAGTCCAAACAGGGGGCTAAGCACTGAAGCTTTCTTT.

This chain connects TRBV3-1 (or the pseudogene TRBV3-2) to TRBJ2-7, with D hard to call. Trimming took 2 bases from V and 5 from J, leaving 4 bases between them. CDR1 LGHDT and CDR2 YNNKEL come from the germline V gene (reference sequence). This CDR3 has 11 amino acids. CDR3 protein: CASSQSDEQYF. As DNA, the CDR3 is TGTGCCAGCAGCCAATCAGACGAGCAGTACTTC.

CDR3 sequence: CASSQDARASYEQYF. CDR3 nucleotide sequence: TGCGCCAGCAGCCAAGACGCCAGGGCCTCCTACGAGCAGTACTTC. The chain employs TRBV4-3 and TRBJ2-7; TRBD1 might be the D (5 bases). Germline values: CDR1 LGHNA, CDR2 YSLEER. V lost 0 bases and J lost 0, with 9 bases in between. The CDR3 covers 15 residues.

V usage is TRBV19 and J usage is TRBJ1-5; D might be TRBD1 (6 bases). Germline CDR1 is LNHDA and CDR2 is SQIVND (reference sequence). The CDR3 is 16 residues long. The V gene lost 4 bases and the J gene lost 0 bases, with 13 bases spanning the gap. CDR3 protein: CASSRSQGFSNQPQHF. CDR3 sequence (DNA): TGTGCCAGTAGTAGATCACAGGGTTTTAGCAATCAGCCCCAGCATTTT.

The table lists this clone with a count of one. The chain has TRBV5-6 and TRBJ2-7; 7 bases are shared with TRBD2. The trim removed 2 bases at V and 0 bases at J, leaving 5 bases unmatched. Germline values: CDR1 SGHDT, CDR2 YYEEEE. The CDR3 length is 15 residues. In DNA, the CDR3 is TGTGCCAGCAGCTTCCGTGGCGGGAGCTCCTACGAGCAGTACTTC. Its protein is CASSFRGGSSYEQYF.

CDR3 amino acids: CASSQEVQANEQFF. The CDR3 DNA sequence: TGTGCCAGCAGCCAAGAAGTTCAAGCCAATGAGCAGTTCTTC. The chain is built from TRBV4-2 and TRBJ2-1; D is unresolved. The V gene lost 0 bases and the J gene lost 6 bases, with 9 bases spanning the gap. CDR1 is LGHNA, CDR2 YNFKEQ, per germline. CDR3 length equals 14 residues.

J is TRBJ2-1 and V is TRBV7-9; the D is unclear. CDR3 size: 15 residues. Germline CDR1 is SEHNR and CDR2 is FQNEAQ (reference sequence). Trimming shortened V by 0 bases and J by 7 bases, and 13 bases separated the two germline ends. The CDR3 reads CASSLAGVFMNEQFF. Here the CDR3 DNA reads TGTGCCAGCAGCTTAGCGGGCGTATTCATGAATGAGCAGTTCTTC.

The J gene is TRBJ1-6, the V gene TRBV5-4, with no clear D. V gave up 0 bases and J gave up 7 bases, with 5 bases separating them. CDR3 size: 13 residues. Germline V gene data show CDR1 as SGHNT and CDR2 as YYREEE (reference sequence). DNA for the CDR3: TGTGCCAGCAGCTTGGAGAGAAATTCACCCCTCCACTTT. Amino acids: CASSLERNSPLHF.

The rearrangement uses TRBV6-5 and TRBJ1-4; 8 positions agree with TRBD1. Per germline, CDR1 MNHEY and CDR2 SVGAGI. After removal of 5 bases from V and 3 bases from J, the junction contained 5 bases not matched to a gene. This CDR3 region has 15 residues. The CDR3 sequence: CASSPQGGANEKLFF. The CDR3 DNA reads TGTGCCAGCAGTCCACAGGGGGGGGCTAATGAAAAACTGTTTTTT.

This chain joins TRBV6-5 and TRBJ1-5; possibly TRBD1 for D (5 bases). Trimming pared 6 bases from V and 7 bases from J, leaving 16 bases between. This CDR3 contains 14 residues. From germline, CDR1 is MNHEY and CDR2 SVGAGI. Here the CDR3 reads CASSPGTPKQPQHF. CDR3 bases: TGTGCCAGCAGCCCCGGGACCCCTAAGCAGCCCCAGCATTTT.

The CDR3 sequence: CASSQDWSGDGSYNEQFF. For the CDR3, the DNA is TGCGCCAGCAGCCAAGATTGGTCGGGGGATGGGTCCTACAATGAGCAGTTCTTC. This chain joins TRBV4-3 and TRBJ2-1, with D possibly being TRBD2 (6 bases). Germline lookup yields CDR1 LGHNA and CDR2 YSLEER. This CDR3 has 18 residues. V lost 0 bases and J 1 base, leaving 16 bases between the germline ends.

This rearrangement joins TRBV19 to TRBJ2-2; TRBD2 matches at 11 bases. Germline V gene lookup returns CDR1 LNHDA and CDR2 SQIVND (reference sequence). V trimming: 8 bases; J trimming: 2 bases; junction bases outside the gene matches: 10. The CDR3 spans 17 residues. The CDR3 bases are TGTGCCAGTCAGGGAACGACTAGCGGGGCTAACACCGGGGAGCTGTTTTTT. Translated, it gives CASQGTTSGANTGELFF.

V and J are TRBV11-3 and TRBJ1-1; the D gene is possibly TRBD1 (6 bases). The CDR3 spans 14 residues. The V end was cut by 2 bases, the J end by 4 bases, with 11 bases between. Germline V gives CDR1 SGHNT, CDR2 YENEEA. The CDR3 loop reads CASSLRGASTEAFF. The CDR3, as DNA: TGTGCCAGCAGCTTACGGGGGGCCAGCACTGAAGCTTTCTTT.

The chain combines TRBV5-6 with TRBJ2-2; 11 bases fit TRBD2. The V gene's germline CDR1 is SGHDT and CDR2 YYEEEE. This CDR3 is built from 15 residues. V shed 4 bases and J 4 bases; nucleotides not matched to a gene: 3. CDR3 in DNA: TGTGCCAGCAGCCAAGGACTAGCGGGCACCGGGGAGCTGTTTTTT. Residues: CASSQGLAGTGELFF.

The CDR3 nucleotides are TGTGCCAGCAGCTTAGGGGCGGCTGAAGACACTGAAGCTTTCTTT. Its translation is CASSLGAAEDTEAFF. The chain carries TRBV7-6 and TRBJ1-1, with D hard to call. Per the germline V gene, CDR1 is SGHVS and CDR2 is FNYEAQ. The CDR3 consists of 15 residues. V was clipped by 1 base and J by 3 bases, with 12 bases between them.